These 6 T cell receptor beta chains came from one sample sequenced in a study of blood T cell repertoires in COVID-19. The table came from immunoSEQ multiplex PCR; TCRdb's copy has only in-frame clones and leaves some out. The sample lists over 150,000 clones, 94% occurring once. Sequencing was performed on peripheral blood. These receptors were taken from a man aged 30 to 45 with COVID-19, enrolled during active disease.

The chain couples TRBV9 to TRBJ1-3; no reliable D call. CDR1 SGDLS and CDR2 YYNGEE come from the germline V gene. The CDR3 contains 11 residues. V was pared by 0 bases and J by 8 bases, with 3 bases between. CDR3 sequence reads: CASSVGDTIYF. The CDR3 DNA follows: TGTGCCAGCAGCGTAGGCGACACCATATATTTT.

This clone was recorded once. The chain has TRBV29-1 and TRBJ2-7; 8 nucleotides align to TRBD1. The germline CDR1 and CDR2 sequences are SQVTM and ANQGSEA. V shed 3 bases and J 8 bases; nucleotides not matched to a gene: 9. This CDR3 spans 13 amino acids. The CDR3 nucleotides are TGCAGCGTTGATACCGGACAGGGCATTCAGCAGTACTTC. This sequence encodes CSVDTGQGIQQYF.

V gene TRBV7-9 combines with J gene TRBJ1-4, with unresolved D. This CDR3 spans 13 amino acids. V gave up 5 bases and J gave up 4 bases, with 8 bases separating them. The germline CDR1 and CDR2 sequences are SEHNR and FQNEAQ (reference sequence). This CDR3 reads CASSTSVNEKLFF. The CDR3 DNA sequence: TGTGCCAGCAGCACCAGCGTTAATGAAAAACTGTTTTTT.

The V gene is TRBV2, the J gene TRBJ2-5; TRBD2 matches at 16 bases. The germline V gene has CDR1 SNHLY and CDR2 FYNNEI. J was trimmed by 4 bases and V by 7 bases; bases with no gene match: 6. CDR3 size: 16 residues. This CDR3 reads CASTGTSGGAPETQYF. For the CDR3, the DNA is TGTGCCAGCACCGGGACTAGCGGGGGGGCCCCAGAGACCCAGTACTTC.

The chain joins TRBV28 to TRBJ1-2; D may be TRBD1 (6 bases). Trimming left V 3 bases short and J 3 bases short, with 11 bases between. Germline values: CDR1 MDHEN, CDR2 SYDVKM. This CDR3 spans 14 amino acids. CDR3 amino acids: CASSLGAGDYGYTF. CDR3 nucleotide sequence: TGTGCCAGCAGTTTGGGGGCTGGGGACTATGGCTACACCTTC.

The CDR3 region is CASSVDQGAPGGYTF. The CDR3 coding sequence is TGTGCCAGCAGCGTAGACCAGGGGGCGCCTGGTGGCTACACCTTC. V and J are TRBV9 and TRBJ1-2; 8 bases align to TRBD1. Germline V CDR1 and CDR2: SGDLS, YYNGEE. The CDR3 extends over 15 amino acids. Germline trimming cut 0 bases from V and 7 bases from J; bases unmatched to any gene: 8. Variable domain in full (rest from reference TRBV9 and TRBJ1-2): DSGVTQTPKHLITATGQRVTLRCSPRSGDLSVYWYQQSLDQGLQFLIQYYNGEERAKGNILERFSAQQFPDLHSELNLSSLELGDSALYFCASSVDQGAPGGYTFGSGTRLTVV.